This TCR beta chain was recorded in a study of T cells in Graves' hyperthyroidism and ophthalmopathy. Study-level background: Staff took peripheral blood when the initial diagnosis was made, before any treatment began.

Researchers took RNA transcripts and amplified the TCR beta CDR3 regions from them. HTBI primers drove first-round RT-PCR of the TCR CDR3. TCRdb called the multiplex PCR reads again in MiXCR, with one record for every CDR3 protein. The sample includes about 640,000 distinct CDR3 sequences, less than 25% of them seen just once. CDR3 length: 14 residues. Per the germline V gene, CDR1 is SGHTA and CDR2 is FQGNSA. V was pared by 5 bases and J by 6 bases, with 13 bases between. Patients were excluded for uncontrolled infection, other autoimmune disease, pregnancy or lactation. Out of over 9 ml of fresh peripheral blood came the PBMCs.

V and J are TRBV7-2 and TRBJ1-4; the D gene is possibly TRBD1 (6 bases). The sequencing sample was made of blood. This TCR came from a man aged 25-45 years with Graves' ophthalmopathy. CDR3 loop: CASSSGRGDEKLFF. CDR3 DNA: TGTGCCAGCAGCAGCGGGAGGGGGGATGAAAAACTGTTTTTT.